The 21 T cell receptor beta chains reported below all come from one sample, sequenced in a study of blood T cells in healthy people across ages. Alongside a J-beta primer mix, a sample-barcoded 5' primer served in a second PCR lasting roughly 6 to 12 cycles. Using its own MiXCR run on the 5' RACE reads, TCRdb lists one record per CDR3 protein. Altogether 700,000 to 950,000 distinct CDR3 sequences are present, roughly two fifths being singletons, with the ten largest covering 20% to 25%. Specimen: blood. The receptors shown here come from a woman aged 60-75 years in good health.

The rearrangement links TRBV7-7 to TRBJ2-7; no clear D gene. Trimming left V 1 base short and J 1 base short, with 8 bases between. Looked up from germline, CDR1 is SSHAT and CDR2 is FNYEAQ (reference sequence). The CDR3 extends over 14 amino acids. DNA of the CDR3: TGTGCCAGCAGCTTAGAAACAGAGTCCTACGAGCAGTACTTC. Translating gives CASSLETESYEQYF. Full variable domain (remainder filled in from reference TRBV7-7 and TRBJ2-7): GAGVSQSPRYKVTKRGQDVTLRCDPISSHATLYWYQQALGQGPEFLTYFNYEAQPDKSGLPSDRFSAERPEGSISTLTIQRTEQRDSAMYRCASSLETESYEQYFGPGTRLTVT.

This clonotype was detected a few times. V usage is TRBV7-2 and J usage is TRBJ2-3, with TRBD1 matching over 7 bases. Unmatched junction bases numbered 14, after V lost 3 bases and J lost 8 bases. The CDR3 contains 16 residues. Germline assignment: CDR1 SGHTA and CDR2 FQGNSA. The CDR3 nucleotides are TGTGCCAGCAGCTTCACGGCTGGGACAGCCGGTGGTACGCAGTATTTT. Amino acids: CASSFTAGTAGGTQYF. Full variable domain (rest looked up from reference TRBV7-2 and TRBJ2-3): GAGVSQSPSNKVTEKGKDVELRCDPISGHTALYWYRQSLGQGLEFLIYFQGNSAPDKSGLPSDRFSAERTGGSVSTLTIQRTQQEDSAVYLCASSFTAGTAGGTQYFGPGTRLTVL.

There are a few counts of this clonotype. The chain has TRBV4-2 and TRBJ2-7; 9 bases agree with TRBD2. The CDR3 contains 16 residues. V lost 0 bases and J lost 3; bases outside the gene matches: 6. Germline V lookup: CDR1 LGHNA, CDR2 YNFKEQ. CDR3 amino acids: CASSQDYQRGVYEQYF. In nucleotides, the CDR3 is TGTGCCAGCAGCCAAGATTATCAGCGGGGGGTCTACGAGCAGTACTTC.

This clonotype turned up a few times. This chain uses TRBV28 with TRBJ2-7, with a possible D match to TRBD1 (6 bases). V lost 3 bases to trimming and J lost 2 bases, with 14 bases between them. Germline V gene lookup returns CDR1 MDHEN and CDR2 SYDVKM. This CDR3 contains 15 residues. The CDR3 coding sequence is TGTGCCAGCAGTTTGATTGCGGCAGGGGCCTACGAGCAGTACTTC. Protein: CASSLIAAGAYEQYF.

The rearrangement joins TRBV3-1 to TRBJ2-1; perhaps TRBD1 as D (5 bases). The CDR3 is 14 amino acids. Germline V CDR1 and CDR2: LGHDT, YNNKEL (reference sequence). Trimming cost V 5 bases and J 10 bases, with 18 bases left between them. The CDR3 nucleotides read TGTGCCAGCAGCTCCTGGGGCGAAAGCTACGAGCAGTTCTTC. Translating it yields CASSSWGESYEQFF.

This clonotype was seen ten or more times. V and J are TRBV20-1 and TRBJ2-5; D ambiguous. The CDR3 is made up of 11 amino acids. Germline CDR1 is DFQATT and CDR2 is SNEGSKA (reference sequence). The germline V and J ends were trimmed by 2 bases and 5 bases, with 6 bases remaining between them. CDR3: CSARNPETQYF. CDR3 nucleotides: TGCAGTGCTAGAAACCCCGAGACCCAGTACTTC.

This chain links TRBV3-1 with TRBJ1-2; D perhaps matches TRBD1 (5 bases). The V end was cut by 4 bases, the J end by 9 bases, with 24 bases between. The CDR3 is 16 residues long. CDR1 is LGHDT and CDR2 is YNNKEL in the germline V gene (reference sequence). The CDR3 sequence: CASSPAAGRSVFRYTF. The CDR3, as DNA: TGTGCCAGCAGCCCTGCTGCAGGGCGTTCCGTGTTTCGCTACACCTTC. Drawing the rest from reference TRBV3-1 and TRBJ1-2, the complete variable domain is DTAVSQTPKYLVTQMGNDKSIKCEQNLGHDTMYWYKQDSKKFLKIMFSYNNKELIINETVPNRFSPKSPDKAHLNLHINSLELGDSAVYFCASSPAAGRSVFRYTFGSGTRLTVV.

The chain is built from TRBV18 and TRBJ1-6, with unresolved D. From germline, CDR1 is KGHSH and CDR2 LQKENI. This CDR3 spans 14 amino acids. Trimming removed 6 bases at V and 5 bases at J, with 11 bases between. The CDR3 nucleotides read TGTGCCAGCTCGCTGGAACGAGATAATTCACCCCTCCACTTT. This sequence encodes CASSLERDNSPLHF.

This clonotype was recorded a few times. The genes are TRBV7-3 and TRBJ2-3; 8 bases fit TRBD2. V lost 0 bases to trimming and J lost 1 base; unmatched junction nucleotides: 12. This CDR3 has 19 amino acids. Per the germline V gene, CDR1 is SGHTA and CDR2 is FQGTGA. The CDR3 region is CASSLTPFSSGGRTDTQYF. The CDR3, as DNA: TGTGCCAGCAGCTTAACGCCATTCTCAAGCGGGGGCCGCACAGATACGCAGTATTTT.

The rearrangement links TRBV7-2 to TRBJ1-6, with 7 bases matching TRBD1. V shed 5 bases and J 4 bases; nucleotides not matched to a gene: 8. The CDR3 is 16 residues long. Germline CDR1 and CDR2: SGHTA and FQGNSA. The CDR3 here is CASSPKGQLYNSPLHF. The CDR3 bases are TGTGCCAGCAGCCCGAAGGGACAGTTGTATAATTCACCCCTCCACTTT.

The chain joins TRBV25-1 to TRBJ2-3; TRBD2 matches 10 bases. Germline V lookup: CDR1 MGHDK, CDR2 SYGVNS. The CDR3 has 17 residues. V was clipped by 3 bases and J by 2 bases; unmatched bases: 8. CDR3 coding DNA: TGTGCCAGCAGTGAGCTAGCGGGGGACTCAAACACAGATACGCAGTATTTT. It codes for CASSELAGDSNTDTQYF.

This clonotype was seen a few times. CDR3 in amino acids: CATLTGEGRGSFPGLSTDTQYF. In DNA form, the CDR3 reads TGTGCCACCCTGACCGGGGAGGGGCGCGGGTCCTTCCCGGGCCTTAGCACAGATACGCAGTATTTT. The J gene is TRBJ2-3, the V gene TRBV10-3; TRBD2 matches at 7 bases. CDR1 and CDR2 from the germline V gene are ENHRY and SYGVKD. The CDR3 loop spans 22 amino acids. The V segment lost 10 bases and the J segment 0 bases; nucleotides outside the gene matches: 31.

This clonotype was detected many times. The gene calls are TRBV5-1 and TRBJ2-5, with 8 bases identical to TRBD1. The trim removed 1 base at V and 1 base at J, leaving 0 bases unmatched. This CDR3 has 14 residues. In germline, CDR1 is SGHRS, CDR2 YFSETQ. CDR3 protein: CASSLTGGQETQYF. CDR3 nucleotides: TGCGCCAGCAGCTTGACAGGGGGCCAAGAGACCCAGTACTTC. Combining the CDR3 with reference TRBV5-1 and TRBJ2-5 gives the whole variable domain KAGVTQTPRYLIKTRGQQVTLSCSPISGHRSVSWYQQTPGQGLQFLFEYFSETQRNKGNFPGRFSGRQFSNSRSEMNVSTLELGDSALYLCASSLTGGQETQYFGPGTRLLVL.

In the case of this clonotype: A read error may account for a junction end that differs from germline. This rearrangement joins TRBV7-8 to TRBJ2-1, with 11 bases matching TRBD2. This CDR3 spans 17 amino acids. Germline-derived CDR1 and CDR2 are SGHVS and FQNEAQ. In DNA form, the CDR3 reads TGTGCCAGCAGCGGCATGACTAGCGGGGTCTCCTACAAGGAGCAGTTCTTC. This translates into CASSGMTSGVSYKEQFF.

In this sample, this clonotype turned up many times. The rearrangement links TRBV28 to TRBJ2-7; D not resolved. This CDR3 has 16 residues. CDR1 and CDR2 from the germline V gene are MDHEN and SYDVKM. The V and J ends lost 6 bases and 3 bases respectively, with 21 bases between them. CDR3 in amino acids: CASSPPLGQAHYEQYF. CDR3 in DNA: TGTGCCAGCAGCCCCCCCCTCGGGCAGGCCCACTACGAGCAGTACTTC.

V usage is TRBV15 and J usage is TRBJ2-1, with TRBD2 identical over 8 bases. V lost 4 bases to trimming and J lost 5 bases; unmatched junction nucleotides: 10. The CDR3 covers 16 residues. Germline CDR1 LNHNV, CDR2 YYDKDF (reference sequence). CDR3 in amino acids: CATSTSLAGGHNEQFF. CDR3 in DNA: TGTGCCACCAGCACCTCCTTGGCGGGAGGCCACAATGAGCAGTTCTTC.

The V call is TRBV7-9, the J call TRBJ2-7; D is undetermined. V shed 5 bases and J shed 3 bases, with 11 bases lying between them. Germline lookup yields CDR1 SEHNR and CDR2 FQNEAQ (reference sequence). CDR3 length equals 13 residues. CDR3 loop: CASSVETNYEQYF. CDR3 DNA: TGTGCCAGCAGCGTAGAAACCAACTACGAGCAGTACTTC.

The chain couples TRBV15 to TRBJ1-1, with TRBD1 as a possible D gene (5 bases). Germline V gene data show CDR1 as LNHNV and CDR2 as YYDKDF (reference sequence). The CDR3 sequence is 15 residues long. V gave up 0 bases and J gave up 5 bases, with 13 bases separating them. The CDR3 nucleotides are TGTGCCACCAGCAGAGAGCGGGCCGGGGGAACTGAAGCTTTCTTT. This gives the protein CATSRERAGGTEAFF.

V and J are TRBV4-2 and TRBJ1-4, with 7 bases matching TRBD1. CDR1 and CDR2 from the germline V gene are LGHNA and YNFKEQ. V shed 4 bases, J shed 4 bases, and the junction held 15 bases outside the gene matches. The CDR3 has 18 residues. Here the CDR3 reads CASSRTVVEGTDNEKLFF. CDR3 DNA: TGTGCCAGCAGCCGTACAGTGGTCGAAGGGACAGATAATGAAAAACTGTTTTTT.

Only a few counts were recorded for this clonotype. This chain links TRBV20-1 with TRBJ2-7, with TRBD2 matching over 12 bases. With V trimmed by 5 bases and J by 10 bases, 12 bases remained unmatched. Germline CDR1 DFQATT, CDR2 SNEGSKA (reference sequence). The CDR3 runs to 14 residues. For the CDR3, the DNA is TGCAGTGCTCGGAGGAGACTAGCGGGAGAATCCCAGTACTTC. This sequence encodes CSARRRLAGESQYF.

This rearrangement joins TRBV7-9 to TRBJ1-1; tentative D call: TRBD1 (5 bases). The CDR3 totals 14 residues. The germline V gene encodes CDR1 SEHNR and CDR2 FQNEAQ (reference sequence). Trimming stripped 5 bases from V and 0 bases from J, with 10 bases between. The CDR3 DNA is TGTGCCAGCAGCCCTAAGACAGTGAACACTGAAGCTTTCTTT. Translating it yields CASSPKTVNTEAFF.